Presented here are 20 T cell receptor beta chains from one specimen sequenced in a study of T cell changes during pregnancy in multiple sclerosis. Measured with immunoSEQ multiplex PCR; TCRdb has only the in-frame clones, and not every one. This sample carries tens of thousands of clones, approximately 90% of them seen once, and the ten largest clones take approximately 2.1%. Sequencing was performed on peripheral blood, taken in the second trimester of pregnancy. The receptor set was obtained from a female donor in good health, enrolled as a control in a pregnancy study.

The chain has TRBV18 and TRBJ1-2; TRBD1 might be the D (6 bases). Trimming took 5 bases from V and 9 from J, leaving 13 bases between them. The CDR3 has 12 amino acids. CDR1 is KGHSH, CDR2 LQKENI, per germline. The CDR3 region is CASSEQGGRYTF. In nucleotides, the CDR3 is TGTGCCAGCTCAGAACAGGGAGGGCGCTACACCTTC.

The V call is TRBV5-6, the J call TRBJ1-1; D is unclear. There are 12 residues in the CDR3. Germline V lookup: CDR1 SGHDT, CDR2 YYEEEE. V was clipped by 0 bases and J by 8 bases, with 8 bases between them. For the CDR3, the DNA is TGTGCCAGCAGCTTGGGAGGTTTGGAAGCTTTCTTT. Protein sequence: CASSLGGLEAFF.

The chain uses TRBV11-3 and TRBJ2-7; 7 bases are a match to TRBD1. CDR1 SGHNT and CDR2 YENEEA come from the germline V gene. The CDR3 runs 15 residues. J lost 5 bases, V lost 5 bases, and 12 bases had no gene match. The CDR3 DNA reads TGTGCCAGCAGCAACAGGGGTACCGAAACCAACGAGCAGTACTTC. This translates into CASSNRGTETNEQYF.

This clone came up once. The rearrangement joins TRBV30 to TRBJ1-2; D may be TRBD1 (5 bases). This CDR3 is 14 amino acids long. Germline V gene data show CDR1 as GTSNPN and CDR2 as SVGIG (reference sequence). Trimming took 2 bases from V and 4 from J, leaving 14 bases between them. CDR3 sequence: CAWSRRAPLYGYTF. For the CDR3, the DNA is TGTGCCTGGAGTCGCAGGGCCCCCCTCTATGGCTACACCTTC.

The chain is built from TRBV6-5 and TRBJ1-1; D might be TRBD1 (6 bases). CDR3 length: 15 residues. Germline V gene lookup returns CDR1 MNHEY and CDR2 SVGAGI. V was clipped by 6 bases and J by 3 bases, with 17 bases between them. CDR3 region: CASRGTTGGHTEAFF. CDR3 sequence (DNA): TGTGCCAGCAGAGGAACGACCGGGGGGCACACTGAAGCTTTCTTT.

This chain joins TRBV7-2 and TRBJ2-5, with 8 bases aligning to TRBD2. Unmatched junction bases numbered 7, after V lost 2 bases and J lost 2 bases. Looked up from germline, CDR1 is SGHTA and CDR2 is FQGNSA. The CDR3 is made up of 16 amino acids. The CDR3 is CASSLFGGGTQETQYF. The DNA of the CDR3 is TGTGCCAGCAGCTTATTCGGCGGGGGGACTCAAGAGACCCAGTACTTC.

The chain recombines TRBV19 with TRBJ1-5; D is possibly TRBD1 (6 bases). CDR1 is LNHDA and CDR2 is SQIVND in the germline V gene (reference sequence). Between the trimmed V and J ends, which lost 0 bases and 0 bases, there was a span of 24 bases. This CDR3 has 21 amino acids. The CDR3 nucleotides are TGTGCCAGTAGTATAGATCGAGGTCTATACGGGACACCCCTTAGCAATCAGCCCCAGCATTTT. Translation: CASSIDRGLYGTPLSNQPQHF.

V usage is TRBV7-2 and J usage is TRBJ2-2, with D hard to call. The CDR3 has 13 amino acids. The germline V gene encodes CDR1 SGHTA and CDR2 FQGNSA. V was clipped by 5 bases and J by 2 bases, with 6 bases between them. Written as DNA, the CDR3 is TGTGCCAGCAGCCGCAGTAACACCGGGGAGCTGTTTTTT. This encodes CASSRSNTGELFF.

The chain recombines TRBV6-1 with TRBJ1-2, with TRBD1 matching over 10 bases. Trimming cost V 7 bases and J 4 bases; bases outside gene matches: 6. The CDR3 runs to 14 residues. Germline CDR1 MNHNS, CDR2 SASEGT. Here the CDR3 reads CASTETGGGYGYTF. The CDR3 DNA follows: TGTGCCAGCACAGAGACAGGGGGCGGCTATGGCTACACCTTC.

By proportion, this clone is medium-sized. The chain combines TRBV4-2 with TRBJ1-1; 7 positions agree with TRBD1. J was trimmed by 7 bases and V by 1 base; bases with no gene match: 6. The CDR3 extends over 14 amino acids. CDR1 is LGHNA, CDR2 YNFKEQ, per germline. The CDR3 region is CASSQAGGRDEAFF. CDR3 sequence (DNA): TGTGCCAGCAGCCAAGCAGGGGGACGGGATGAAGCTTTCTTT.

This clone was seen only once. CDR3 in DNA: TGTGCCAGTAGTCTGGTTGGGGGCGACGAGCAGTACTTC. Translation: CASSLVGGDEQYF. The chain couples TRBV19 to TRBJ2-7, with D perhaps matching TRBD1 (6 bases). From germline, CDR1 is LNHDA and CDR2 SQIVND (reference sequence). The CDR3 spans 13 residues. Trimming pared 5 bases from V and 5 bases from J, leaving 13 bases between.

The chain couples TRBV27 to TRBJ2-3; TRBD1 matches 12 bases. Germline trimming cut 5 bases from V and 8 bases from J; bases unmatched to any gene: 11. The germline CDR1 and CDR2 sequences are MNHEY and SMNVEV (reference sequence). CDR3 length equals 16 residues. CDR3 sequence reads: CASSSLPGQGAGTQYF. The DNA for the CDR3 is TGTGCCAGCAGTAGCCTCCCGGGACAGGGGGCTGGTACGCAGTATTTT.

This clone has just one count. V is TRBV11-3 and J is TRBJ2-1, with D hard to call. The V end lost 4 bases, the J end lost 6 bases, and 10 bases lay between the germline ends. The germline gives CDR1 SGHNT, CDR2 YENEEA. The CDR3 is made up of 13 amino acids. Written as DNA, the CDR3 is TGTGCCAGCAGCTCCGGGTCGGGCAATGAGCAGTTCTTC. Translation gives CASSSGSGNEQFF.

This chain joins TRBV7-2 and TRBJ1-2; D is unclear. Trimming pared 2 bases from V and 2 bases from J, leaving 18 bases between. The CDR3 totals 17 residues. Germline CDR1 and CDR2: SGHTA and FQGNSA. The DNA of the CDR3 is TGTGCCAGCAGCTTAAAGGGAGCCGGGCCGTTAAACTATGGCTACACCTTC. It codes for CASSLKGAGPLNYGYTF.

CDR3 loop: CASSVDRGSYNSPLHF. For the CDR3, the DNA is TGCGCCAGCAGCGTCGACAGGGGCTCCTATAATTCACCCCTCCACTTT. The V gene is TRBV4-3, the J gene TRBJ1-6; 8 bases are a match to TRBD1. The V gene's germline CDR1 is LGHNA and CDR2 YSLEER. The junction had 3 bases not matched to a gene; V was cut back by 5 bases and J by 0 bases. CDR3 length: 16 amino acids.

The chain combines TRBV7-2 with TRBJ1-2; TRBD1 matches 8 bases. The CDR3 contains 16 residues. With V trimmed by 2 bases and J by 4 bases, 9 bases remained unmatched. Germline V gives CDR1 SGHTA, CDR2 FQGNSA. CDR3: CASSLSGRGRGYGYTF. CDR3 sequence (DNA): TGTGCCAGCAGCTTATCCGGCAGGGGGCGAGGCTATGGCTACACCTTC.

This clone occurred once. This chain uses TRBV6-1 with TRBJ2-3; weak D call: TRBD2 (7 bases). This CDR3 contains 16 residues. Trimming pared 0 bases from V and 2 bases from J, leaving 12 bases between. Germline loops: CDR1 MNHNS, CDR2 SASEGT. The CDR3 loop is CASSEARGASTDTQYF. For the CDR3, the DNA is TGTGCCAGCAGTGAAGCCCGGGGGGCCTCCACAGATACGCAGTATTTT.

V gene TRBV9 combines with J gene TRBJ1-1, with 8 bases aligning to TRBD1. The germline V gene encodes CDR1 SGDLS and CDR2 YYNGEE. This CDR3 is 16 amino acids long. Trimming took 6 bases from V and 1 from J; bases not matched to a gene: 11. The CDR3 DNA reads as TGTGCCAGCAACAGCGTTCAGGGGGCGGGGAACACTGAAGCTTTCTTT. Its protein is CASNSVQGAGNTEAFF.

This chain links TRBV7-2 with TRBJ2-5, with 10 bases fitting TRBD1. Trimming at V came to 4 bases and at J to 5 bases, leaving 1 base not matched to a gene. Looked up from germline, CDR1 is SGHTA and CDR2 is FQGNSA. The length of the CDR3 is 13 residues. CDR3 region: CASSSGQGETQYF. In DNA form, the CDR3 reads TGTGCCAGCAGCTCGGGACAGGGGGAGACCCAGTACTTC. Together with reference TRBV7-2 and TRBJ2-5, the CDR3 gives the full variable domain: GAGVSQSPSNKVTEKGKDVELRCDPISGHTALYWYRQSLGQGLEFLIYFQGNSAPDKSGLPSDRFSAERTGGSVSTLTIQRTQQEDSAVYLCASSSGQGETQYFGPGTRLLVL.

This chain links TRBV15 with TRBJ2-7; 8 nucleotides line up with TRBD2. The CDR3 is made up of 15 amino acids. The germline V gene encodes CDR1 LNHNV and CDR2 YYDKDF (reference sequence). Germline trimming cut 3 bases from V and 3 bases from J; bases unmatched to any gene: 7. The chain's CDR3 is CATSRTGGGNYEQYF. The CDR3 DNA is TGTGCCACCAGCAGGACCGGGGGGGGGAACTACGAGCAGTACTTC. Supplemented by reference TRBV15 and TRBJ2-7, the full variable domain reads DAMVIQNPRYQVTQFGKPVTLSCSQTLNHNVMYWYQQKSSQAPKLLFHYYDKDFNNEADTPDNFQSRRPNTSFCFLDIRSPGLGDTAMYLCATSRTGGGNYEQYFGPGTRLTVT.